This TCR beta chain derives from a study of T cell repertoires in cytomegalovirus infection. Study in general: Matching HLA type, along with CMV infection, was indicated by public TCR beta signatures. Study-level results: Cumulative frequency (of public TCR beta family members) identified carriers of CMV plus the relevant HLA. Clonotype analysis showed dominance of the ex vivo response by HLA-C-restricted CMV-specific TCR beta clonotypes.

TCRdb re-called the reads through MiXCR, storing one row per CDR3 protein. The sample includes 510,000 or so distinct CDR3 sequences, around a quarter seen only once; the top ten take around 14%. Germline V lookup: CDR1 MNHEY, CDR2 SMNVEV (reference sequence). V dropped 7 bases and J dropped 10; count of bases not matched to a gene: 10. This CDR3 has 14 amino acids. On this clonotype: No antigen is known for it.

This TCR came from a human donor in good health (CMV status not recorded). Some clones in this sample may be carry-over from other donors' samples. The chain carries TRBV27 and TRBJ1-6, with 7 nucleotides matching TRBD1. Source material: PBMCs. The CDR3 reads CASTYQGVESPLHF. Here the CDR3 DNA reads TGTGCCAGCACTTATCAGGGGGTGGAATCACCCCTCCACTTT.